These 28 T cell receptor beta chains were all obtained from the same sample, sequenced in a study of blood T cell repertoires in COVID-19. TCRdb's table, derived via immunoSEQ multiplex PCR, lists solely in-frame clones and lacks some. This sample has more than 50,000 clones, with 70% to 90% found just once. The sequenced material came from peripheral blood. Every receptor here comes from a human donor in a cohort sampled during active COVID-19.

The chain employs TRBV30 and TRBJ2-3; D uncertain. This CDR3 is 12 amino acids long. Trimming left V 5 bases short and J 0 bases short, with 6 bases between. Germline CDR1 GTSNPN, CDR2 SVGIG (reference sequence). CDR3 region: CAWAESTDTQYF. The CDR3 bases are TGTGCCTGGGCTGAGAGCACAGATACGCAGTATTTT.

The gene calls are TRBV3-1 (or the pseudogene TRBV3-2) and TRBJ1-2, with a tentative D call TRBD1 (5 bases). The V end was cut by 1 base, the J end by 5 bases, with 14 bases between. Germline values: CDR1 LGHDT, CDR2 YNNKEL (reference sequence). This CDR3 is 15 amino acids long. The CDR3 region has the DNA TGTGCCAGCAGCCAAGCCTGGACGGGGGATTATGGCTACACCTTC. This encodes CASSQAWTGDYGYTF.

This chain joins TRBV19 and TRBJ1-1, with 7 nucleotides matching TRBD1. The germline V gene encodes CDR1 LNHDA and CDR2 SQIVND (reference sequence). This CDR3 comprises 16 residues. The ends lost 3 bases at V and 0 bases at J; junction bases unmatched: 7. The CDR3 region is CASSIGWQGVNTEAFF. DNA for the CDR3: TGTGCCAGTAGTATCGGCTGGCAGGGGGTGAACACTGAAGCTTTCTTT. Combining the CDR3 with reference TRBV19 and TRBJ1-1 gives the whole variable domain DGGITQSPKYLFRKEGQNVTLSCEQNLNHDAMYWYRQDPGQGLRLIYYSQIVNDFQKGDIAEGYSVSREKKESFPLTVTSAQKNPTAFYLCASSIGWQGVNTEAFFGQGTRLTVV.

V usage is TRBV5-6 and J usage is TRBJ1-2, with 8 nucleotides matching TRBD1. Germline V gene data show CDR1 as SGHDT and CDR2 as YYEEEE. Losses at the gene ends were 3 bases for V and 4 bases for J; bases not matched to a gene: 11. The CDR3 runs 16 residues. CDR3 amino acids: CASSSFAQDRVYGYTF. CDR3 bases: TGTGCCAGCAGCTCATTTGCCCAGGACAGGGTCTATGGCTACACCTTC.

V gene TRBV7-9 combines with J gene TRBJ1-5; a possible D gene is TRBD1 (6 bases). The CDR3 sequence is 17 residues long. Per germline, CDR1 SEHNR and CDR2 FQNEAQ (reference sequence). Trimming stripped 4 bases from V and 4 bases from J, with 20 bases between. The CDR3 region is CASSSNDWGHYNQPQHF. Written as DNA, the CDR3 is TGTGCCAGCAGCTCTAACGACTGGGGACACTATAATCAGCCCCAGCATTTT.

This chain connects TRBV6-5 to TRBJ2-7, with 7 bases identical to TRBD1. Germline V gives CDR1 MNHEY, CDR2 SVGAGI. The V gene end was trimmed by 6 bases and the J gene end by 0 bases; junction bases not matched to a gene: 5. This CDR3 has 14 amino acids. CDR3 bases: TGTGCCAGCAGCACCAGGGACAGCTCCTACGAGCAGTACTTC. This codes for CASSTRDSSYEQYF.

This clone was seen repeatedly, ten times or more. V is TRBV12-3 or TRBV12-4 and J is TRBJ2-7; 9 nucleotides line up with TRBD1. J was trimmed by 7 bases and V by 6 bases; bases with no gene match: 1. There are 11 residues in the CDR3. The CDR3 bases are TGTGCCAGCAGGACAGGGGGGGAGCAGTACTTC. Protein product: CASRTGGEQYF.

The chain uses TRBV7-2 and TRBJ2-1, with a possible D match to TRBD2 (6 bases). In germline, CDR1 is SGHTA, CDR2 FQGNSA. This CDR3 comprises 14 residues. Trimming cost V 5 bases and J 4 bases, with 12 bases left between them. The CDR3 is CASSTVGTYNEQFF. CDR3 sequence (DNA): TGTGCCAGCAGCACAGTCGGGACTTACAATGAGCAGTTCTTC.

The rearrangement joins TRBV18 to TRBJ1-5; D possibly corresponds to TRBD1 (5 bases). The germline V gene encodes CDR1 KGHSH and CDR2 LQKENI. This CDR3 comprises 15 residues. V was shortened by 3 bases and J by 0 bases, with 9 bases between the two germline ends. The DNA for the CDR3 is TGTGCCAGCTCACCCCGGGGGGTTAGCAATCAGCCCCAGCATTTT. Amino acids: CASSPRGVSNQPQHF.

The rearrangement joins TRBV5-1 to TRBJ1-4, with no clear D. Per germline, CDR1 SGHRS and CDR2 YFSETQ. The CDR3 extends over 11 amino acids. Trimming cost V 6 bases and J 15 bases, with 15 bases left between them. The CDR3 region is CASTWEDSVFF. DNA for the CDR3: TGCGCCAGCACATGGGAGGACTCTGTGTTTTTT.

This clone is a singleton in its sample. The junction does not match germline at one end; this may be a read error. The chain joins TRBV15 to TRBJ1-2, with 7 nucleotides matching TRBD1. CDR1 and CDR2 from the germline V gene are LNHNV and YYDKDF (reference sequence). The CDR3 extends over 15 amino acids. The DNA of the CDR3 is TGTGCCATCAGCCGAGATTCAACAGGGGCGGGTGGCTACACCTTC. Translating gives CAISRDSTGAGGYTF.

V is TRBV9 and J is TRBJ2-1, with 9 bases identical to TRBD2. CDR3 length: 16 amino acids. Germline V CDR1 and CDR2: SGDLS, YYNGEE. Germline trimming cut 0 bases from V and 10 bases from J; bases unmatched to any gene: 11. The CDR3 nucleotides read TGTGCCAGCAGCGTAGTGGGCGGGGGGGACCCCGTAGAGCAGTTCTTC. The encoded protein is CASSVVGGGDPVEQFF.

The chain couples TRBV19 to TRBJ1-1; no definite D call. The V end lost 4 bases, the J end lost 4 bases, and 13 bases lay between the germline ends. The CDR3 totals 14 residues. In germline, CDR1 is LNHDA, CDR2 SQIVND (reference sequence). This CDR3 reads CASSRREQSTEAFF. The CDR3 DNA sequence: TGTGCCAGTAGTAGGAGAGAACAAAGCACTGAAGCTTTCTTT.

V usage is TRBV19 and J usage is TRBJ1-2, with TRBD1 identical over 7 bases. V lost 3 bases to trimming and J lost 3 bases; unmatched junction nucleotides: 10. The CDR3 has 16 residues. Germline CDR1 reads LNHDA; CDR2 reads SQIVND (reference sequence). CDR3 protein: CASSISARGDYYGYTF. The DNA for the CDR3 is TGTGCCAGTAGTATTTCGGCCAGGGGGGACTACTATGGCTACACCTTC.

The gene calls are TRBV18 and TRBJ1-1; maybe TRBD1 (5 bases). CDR1 KGHSH and CDR2 LQKENI come from the germline V gene. The CDR3 is made up of 15 amino acids. V gave up 2 bases and J gave up 2 bases, with 12 bases separating them. This CDR3 is CASSPSLRDNTEAFF. DNA of the CDR3: TGTGCCAGCTCACCAAGTCTCAGGGATAACACTGAAGCTTTCTTT. The full variable domain, completed using reference TRBV18 and TRBJ1-1, is NAGVMQNPRHLVRRRGQEARLRCSPMKGHSHVYWYRQLPEEGLKFMVYLQKENIIDESGMPKERFSAEFPKEGPSILRIQQVVRGDSAAYFCASSPSLRDNTEAFFGQGTRLTVV.

The chain combines TRBV14 with TRBJ2-3; D possibly corresponds to TRBD2 (6 bases). The germline V gene has CDR1 SGHDN and CDR2 FVKESK. The CDR3 loop spans 15 amino acids. The V end was cut by 0 bases, the J end by 8 bases, with 15 bases between. Here the CDR3 reads CASSQDMGGLGTQYF. For the CDR3, the DNA is TGTGCCAGCAGCCAAGATATGGGAGGTTTAGGTACGCAGTATTTT.

J is TRBJ1-3 and V is TRBV9; D ambiguous. The V gene lost 0 bases and the J gene lost 0 bases, with 7 bases spanning the gap. This CDR3 comprises 15 residues. Germline lookup yields CDR1 SGDLS and CDR2 YYNGEE. The CDR3 sequence: CASSVGGSSGNTIYF. CDR3 nucleotide sequence: TGTGCCAGCAGCGTAGGAGGGAGCTCTGGAAACACCATATATTTT.

The chain links TRBV7-2 to TRBJ1-2; 8 bases align to TRBD1. In germline, CDR1 is SGHTA, CDR2 FQGNSA. J was trimmed by 4 bases and V by 2 bases; bases with no gene match: 15. The CDR3 spans 18 residues. The DNA for the CDR3 is TGTGCCAGCAGCTTATTAATCCCCACCGGGACAGGAGCCTATGGCTACACCTTC. Residues: CASSLLIPTGTGAYGYTF.

V and J are TRBV7-9 and TRBJ2-3, with 11 bases fitting TRBD2. The ends lost 5 bases at V and 0 bases at J; junction bases unmatched: 13. Germline V gene lookup returns CDR1 SEHNR and CDR2 FQNEAQ (reference sequence). The CDR3 length is 19 residues. The CDR3 protein is CASSLLTSGGIASTDTQYF. CDR3 DNA: TGTGCCAGCAGCCTACTAACTAGCGGGGGCATTGCTAGCACAGATACGCAGTATTTT.

The V call is TRBV30, the J call TRBJ2-3; D gene uncertain. The V gene lost 2 bases and the J gene lost 5 bases, with 5 bases spanning the gap. The CDR3 runs to 11 residues. Per germline, CDR1 GTSNPN and CDR2 SVGIG (reference sequence). The CDR3 spells CAWSPVDTQYF. The CDR3 region has the DNA TGTGCCTGGAGTCCGGTAGATACGCAGTATTTT.

The chain is built from TRBV7-8 and TRBJ1-5; possibly TRBD1 for D (5 bases). The CDR3 consists of 15 residues. Germline loops: CDR1 SGHVS, CDR2 FQNEAQ. With 1 base removed from V and 6 bases from J, the gap between germline ends came to 13 bases. DNA for the CDR3: TGTGCCAGCAGCTTAGTGGGCGCGGGGCGTCAGCCCCAGCATTTT. It is translated as CASSLVGAGRQPQHF.

The chain joins TRBV18 to TRBJ2-2, with D possibly being TRBD1 (6 bases). The germline V gene has CDR1 KGHSH and CDR2 LQKENI. V gave up 0 bases and J gave up 4 bases, with 12 bases separating them. CDR3 length: 16 amino acids. This chain's CDR3 is CASSPPSGTLTGELFF. CDR3 nucleotides: TGTGCCAGCTCACCACCTTCAGGGACACTCACCGGGGAGCTGTTTTTT.

This clone was detected once. The DNA for the CDR3 is TGCGCCAGCAAAACAGGGTCCAATGAGCAGGCTGAAGCTTTCTTT. It translates to CASKTGSNEQAEAFF. The V and J genes are TRBV4-1 and TRBJ1-1; a possible D gene is TRBD1 (6 bases). Germline assignment: CDR1 MGHRA and CDR2 YSYEKL. Deletions cut 7 bases from V and 6 bases from J, with 21 bases between. This CDR3 has 15 residues.

V is TRBV5-1 and J is TRBJ1-1, with D perhaps matching TRBD1 (5 bases). This CDR3 region has 15 residues. Germline V CDR1 and CDR2: SGHRS, YFSETQ. Trimming cost V 3 bases and J 1 base, with 13 bases left between them. The CDR3 coding sequence is TGCGCCAGCAGCTCGCAGGGCGGACCGAACACTGAAGCTTTCTTT. The encoded protein is CASSSQGGPNTEAFF.

V is TRBV3-1 (or the pseudogene TRBV3-2) and J is TRBJ2-4, with D possibly being TRBD1 (6 bases). Germline CDR1 is LGHDT and CDR2 is YNNKEL (reference sequence). With 6 bases removed from V and 0 bases from J, the gap between germline ends came to 9 bases. The CDR3 length is 14 residues. This CDR3 is CASRQGLAKNIQYF. CDR3 DNA: TGTGCCAGCAGACAGGGCCTAGCCAAAAACATTCAGTACTTC.

This clone showed up just a few times. The rearrangement uses TRBV1 and TRBJ2-2; TRBD2 is the table's D call, not checked against the DNA. TRBV1 is tagged as a pseudogene. This CDR3 is 18 amino acids long. The CDR3 protein is CTSSQEDSGVWDTGELFF. The CDR3 nucleotides are TGCACCAGCAGCCAAGAAGATAGCGGGGTGTGGGACACCGGGGAGCTGTTTTTT.

The chain couples TRBV12-3 or TRBV12-4 to TRBJ2-5; a weak D match, TRBD2 (6 bases). The V end was cut by 0 bases, the J end by 13 bases, with 12 bases between. The CDR3 consists of 12 residues. The CDR3 loop is CASSLAGGGRYF. DNA of the CDR3: TGTGCCAGCAGTTTAGCGGGGGGTGGTAGGTACTTC.

This clone is a singleton in its sample. This chain joins TRBV7-2 and TRBJ1-2, with 8 bases lining up with TRBD1. The CDR3 is 13 residues long. With 4 bases clipped from V and 5 bases from J, the junction kept 3 bases outside the gene matches. The germline V gene encodes CDR1 SGHTA and CDR2 FQGNSA. CDR3 sequence reads: CASSSGGGYGYTF. In DNA, the CDR3 is TGTGCCAGCAGCTCAGGGGGCGGGTATGGCTACACCTTC.